This T cell receptor (beta chain) was identified in a study of Ad26.COV2.S vaccination and SARS-CoV-2 variants (dated by TCRdb to about 2021). In terms of the full investigation: Vaccine-arm donors were drawn from COV1001, a multicentre, randomized, double-blind, placebo-controlled phase I-IIa trial of Ad26.COV2.S in healthy adults. Dosing of Ad26.COV2.S was intramuscular, at either 5x10^10 or 1x10^11 viral particles, delivered as one shot or as two shots spaced 56 days apart. Sequencing of the TCRbeta repertoire served to evaluate the specificity and breadth of SARS-CoV-2-reactive T cell receptors following Ad26.COV2.S vaccination. The TCR-sequenced set comprised around 30 samples: roughly 19 Ad26.COV2.S vaccine recipients, 5 placebo recipients and 8 SARS-CoV-2 convalescent individuals. Trial participants were randomized into five groups of five: low-dose or high-dose Ad26.COV2.S given once or twice, or placebo on both occasions. Throughout the experiments and outcome assessment, investigators stayed blinded to trial group allocation. Findings and caveats that apply to the study as a whole: Compared with placebo recipients, Ad26.COV2.S recipients showed higher spike-specific TCR breadth (P = 0.0014). Vaccine and placebo recipients had comparable non-spike TCR breadth, which fits with the vaccine containing only spike. According to the authors, total T cell responses may have been underestimated by the TCR breadth and depth analyses. After vaccination, substantial breadth of spike-specific CD8+ and CD4+ T cell responses was reported. The study lacked the statistical power to compare responses across vaccine doses or regimens.

Of note for this clone: The target of this receptor is not known. Base qualities were left out, and no much larger clone turns up one base away.

At the junction V is shortened by 3 bases and J by 5 bases, with 18 bases in between. Inclusive of the bounding cysteine and phenylalanine, the CDR3 is 16 residues long. The sequence is cut down to CDR3 DNA, 48 bases in frame from base 1. The germline V gene encodes CDR1 SGHNT and CDR2 YYREEE (reference sequence). TCRbeta CDR3 regions were sequenced with the immunoSEQ Assay. After extraction, genomic DNA underwent amplification by bias-controlled multiplex PCR, followed by high-throughput sequencing. In the original analysis: To quantify the absolute abundance of each unique TCRbeta CDR3 region, sequences were collapsed and filtered. T cell fraction was estimated by normalization of TCRbeta template counts to usable DNA, with usable DNA being measured through amplification of reference genes present in all nucleated cells. Repertoire TCRs were annotated as SARS-CoV-2-specific by exact matching of V gene, CDR3 amino acid sequence and J gene to a known reactive TCR set. The reference SARS-CoV-2 TCR set came from MIRA and was filtered for enrichment in COVID-19-positive ImmuneCODE repertoires, removing public or cross-reactive TCRs. Drawing on the MIRA antigens, annotated TCRs were analysed further at the level of specific ORF or position within ORF. Depth was the summed frequency of annotated unique rearrangements, while breadth was defined as annotated unique rearrangements over total unique productive rearrangements. TCR breadth was compared between groups using two-sided Wilcoxon rank-sum tests. This is the immuneACCESS table as TCRdb keeps it, with only in-frame sequences that have V and J called. A part of the clones is gone; compared with another copy, unresolved V genes explain less than half, and the rest is unexplained. V and J calls and clone size come straight from that table; D and trimming were deduced from the DNA. The sample includes approximately 360,000 clones, with about 80% observed a single time. More than 7% of the sample is held by the ten biggest clonotypes.

According to the study, the label for this sample's treatment or condition signals: roughly 18 received Ad26.COV2.S at low or high dose, single or two shots; 5 received placebo; per-sample allocation not given. For vaccine and placebo recipients, repertoires were sequenced using samples collected on day 63 after the first injection. Cohort 1b enrolled some 25 adults aged 18-55 years at a single site in Boston, USA, between 29 July and 7 August 2020. As a vaccine, Ad26.COV2.S was a replication-incompetent adenovirus type 26 vector that expressed a prefusion-stabilized SARS-CoV-2 spike protein derived from the original Wuhan strain.

The receptor was derived from a person between 18 and 59 years old who received the Ad26.COV2.S COVID-19 vaccine or a placebo. The material sequenced was peripheral blood, taken in a trial of Ad26.COV2.S vaccine versus placebo. The sequence is built from TRBV5-4 and TRBJ2-1; the D region possibly corresponds to TRBD2 (6 bases align). The CDR3 corresponds to CASSSLGTVRDNEQFF. The DNA is as follows: TGTGCCAGCAGCTCGCTCGGGACTGTTCGGGACAATGAGCAGTTCTTC.